This TCR beta chain was recovered during a study of blood T cell repertoires in COVID-19 (TCRdb year 2020). Study-wide context: The collaborator samples originated in the United States, Italy and Spain and spanned the acute and convalescent phases of COVID-19. The prospective study material was composed of cDNA or gDNA derived from T cells, B-cell-depleted T cells, or PBMCs. Deeply sampled blood TCRbeta repertoires from subjects exposed to, actively infected with, or recovered from COVID-19 were included in the dataset. The repertoires were released in a freely available public database meant as a resource for research on the immune response to SARS-CoV-2. The samples were drawn from two sources: the first 160 participants of the ongoing ImmuneRACE study, and about 1,300 subjects contributed by 6 global collaborators. Sample metadata almost always included a de-identified subject ID, COVID-19 status, age in years and sex. Where available, HLA class I and class II types were obtained from metadata supplied by the sample provider rather than from assay-based typing. Summary of the overall study and its limitations: The quantity of clinical and demographic metadata differed by source and by participant and was supplied without curation.

The collaborating institutions used their own protocols to collect whole blood in K2EDTA tubes. For TCRbeta analysis, collaborators shipped samples in one of three forms: frozen whole blood, isolated PBMCs, or DNA extracted from either of those sample types. The germline V gene supplies CDR1 KGHDR and CDR2 SFDVKD. Trimming leaves V shorter by 4 bases and J shorter by 5 bases, with the junction holding 3 bases beyond the gene matches. Counted from cysteine to phenylalanine, this CDR3 has 13 amino acids. Only CDR3 DNA is held: 39 bases, read in frame from base 1. The immunoSEQ Assay, a bias-controlled multiplex PCR, was used to amplify TCRbeta CDR3 regions from genomic DNA. The authors processed their data as follows. Within the assay, amplification of reference gene primers was used to estimate how many nucleated cells each sample contained. To quantify the absolute abundance of each unique TCRbeta CDR3 rearrangement, sequence reads were collapsed and filtered. Productive Simpson clonality was computed per sample as the square root of Simpson's diversity index over productive rearrangements. TCRdb obtained this table from immuneACCESS and retained in-frame rearrangements with V and J assigned. These tables miss some clones; where compared with another copy, unresolved V genes account for less than half of the shortfall, and the remainder is unexplained. V, J and clone size are those of that table, while D and trimming were read from the DNA. This sample is represented by 140,000 to 150,000 clones; over 75% of them were singletons. The top ten hold 1.7% of the sample.

A note on this clone: Its antigen is still unknown. Within one base of it there is no much larger clone, and no base qualities were kept.

The sequence joins TRBV24-1 to TRBJ2-5, with TRBD1 matching 7 junction bases. Sequencing was carried out using peripheral blood. The sequence derives from a woman in her forties or fifties with acute or convalescent COVID-19. The nucleotide sequence is given as TGTGCCACCAGTGACTGGACAGGTGAGACCCAGTACTTC. This yields the protein CATSDWTGETQYF.